A single sample gave rise to the 9 T cell receptor beta chains below, sequenced in a study of blood T cell repertoires in COVID-19. Some clones are missing from TCRdb's copy, which holds only in-frame ones; the method was immunoSEQ multiplex PCR. The sample contains 80,000 to 95,000 clones, 75% to 85% of which appear only once. Sequenced material: peripheral blood. The receptor source for this set is a man at least 80 years old with COVID-19, enrolled during active disease.

The V and J genes are TRBV3-1 (or the pseudogene TRBV3-2) and TRBJ1-2; 7 nucleotides agree with TRBD1. With V trimmed by 6 bases and J by 6 bases, 1 base remained unmatched. The CDR3 consists of 11 residues. Germline V gives CDR1 LGHDT, CDR2 YNNKEL (reference sequence). CDR3 in DNA: TGTGCCAGCAGACAGGGGAATGGCTACACCTTC. Amino acids: CASRQGNGYTF.

This clone was recorded once. The rearrangement uses TRBV27 and TRBJ1-5; 12 bases line up with TRBD1. V shed 4 bases and J 0 bases; nucleotides not matched to a gene: 7. There are 18 residues in the CDR3. Germline V lookup: CDR1 MNHEY, CDR2 SMNVEV (reference sequence). The chain's CDR3 is CASSSSGTGGLSNQPQHF. The CDR3 DNA is TGTGCCAGCAGTTCATCCGGGACAGGGGGCCTTAGCAATCAGCCCCAGCATTTT.

The chain joins TRBV4-2 to TRBJ2-6; D is perhaps TRBD1 (6 bases). Per germline, CDR1 LGHNA and CDR2 YNFKEQ. The length of the CDR3 is 17 residues. V was shortened by 1 base and J by 2 bases, with 12 bases between the two germline ends. The DNA of the CDR3 is TGTGCCAGCAGCCAAGGGTTTCAGGGGCCTGGGGCCAACGTCCTGACTTTC. Amino acids: CASSQGFQGPGANVLTF.

The chain joins TRBV28 to TRBJ2-1; 10 bases agree with TRBD2. With 6 bases clipped from V and 6 bases from J, the junction kept 8 bases outside the gene matches. From germline, CDR1 is MDHEN and CDR2 SYDVKM. The CDR3 has 15 residues. CDR3 DNA sequence: TGTGCCAGCAGCAAAGCGGGAGGGGAGAGCAATGAGCAGTTCTTC. This sequence encodes CASSKAGGESNEQFF.

The J gene is TRBJ2-7, the V gene TRBV7-8, with D maybe TRBD1 (5 bases). CDR3 length: 14 amino acids. The V and J ends lost 5 bases and 5 bases respectively, with 16 bases between them. Germline lookup yields CDR1 SGHVS and CDR2 FQNEAQ. The chain's CDR3 is CASSDLFRVDEQYF. CDR3 nucleotides: TGTGCCAGCAGCGATCTATTCAGGGTCGACGAGCAGTACTTC.

The CDR3 coding sequence is TGCAGCGTTGCTGGGACTAGCGGAACAGATACGCAGTATTTT. It encodes CSVAGTSGTDTQYF. The V and J genes are TRBV29-1 and TRBJ2-3, with 11 bases that match TRBD2. The V gene end was trimmed by 4 bases and the J gene end by 3 bases; junction bases not matched to a gene: 3. The CDR3 contains 14 residues. The germline CDR1 and CDR2 sequences are SQVTM and ANQGSEA.

Note on this clone: The sample holds other DNA sequences that translate to the same CDR3. The chain combines TRBV18 with TRBJ1-4; 9 bases line up with TRBD1. Germline CDR1 KGHSH, CDR2 LQKENI. V shed 6 bases, J shed 0 bases, and the junction held 5 bases outside the gene matches. CDR3 length: 16 residues. The CDR3 DNA reads as TGTGCCAGCTCGCCGAGACAGGGGGCAACTAATGAAAAACTGTTTTTT. It specifies CASSPRQGATNEKLFF.

Of note for this clone: Other DNA variants within this sample encode the same CDR3. The chain carries TRBV6-5 and TRBJ2-7, with 11 bases identical to TRBD1. The CDR3 has 12 amino acids. J gave up 4 bases and V 8 bases, and 1 base lay outside the gene matches. Germline CDR1 is MNHEY and CDR2 is SVGAGI. As DNA, the CDR3 is TGTGCCAGCCGGGACAGGGGGTACGAGCAGTACTTC. This sequence encodes CASRDRGYEQYF.

This clone has just one count. The J gene is TRBJ2-7, the V gene TRBV4-2; a weak D match, TRBD1 (5 bases). The CDR3 extends over 14 amino acids. Deletions cut 1 base from V and 2 bases from J, with 9 bases between. Germline-derived CDR1 and CDR2 are LGHNA and YNFKEQ. CDR3 sequence (DNA): TGTGCCAGCAGCCAAGCCAGGGCGGCCTACGAGCAGTACTTC. Translated: CASSQARAAYEQYF.